One and the same sample provided the 12 T cell receptor beta chains below, sequenced in a study of blood T cell repertoires in COVID-19. The assay was immunoSEQ multiplex PCR, and TCRdb's table has in-frame clones only and misses some. The sample carries almost 250,000 clones, 65% to 90% recorded once. Sequencing input: PBMCs or T cells enriched from blood (not recorded which). Every receptor here comes from a woman aged 45-65 years with acute COVID-19.

The rearrangement uses TRBV24-1 and TRBJ2-1; 9 nucleotides line up with TRBD2. The CDR3 covers 13 residues. From germline, CDR1 is KGHDR and CDR2 SFDVKD. V trimming: 3 bases; J trimming: 10 bases; junction bases outside the gene matches: 3. The DNA for the CDR3 is TGTGCCACCAGTGATGACGGACTAGCGGAGCAGTTCTTC. It yields the protein CATSDDGLAEQFF.

The chain joins TRBV7-2 to TRBJ1-4; TRBD1 aligns across 8 bases. CDR3 length: 15 amino acids. The germline gives CDR1 SGHTA, CDR2 FQGNSA. V shed 6 bases and J 10 bases; nucleotides not matched to a gene: 13. In nucleotides, the CDR3 is TGTGCCAGCAGTCATCGGACAGGGAGGGAGGGAAAACTGTTTTTT. It encodes CASSHRTGREGKLFF.

In this sample, this clone turned up once. V is TRBV7-9 and J is TRBJ1-2; TRBD1 is a possible D gene (6 bases). Germline-derived CDR1 and CDR2 are SEHNR and FQNEAQ (reference sequence). This CDR3 contains 15 residues. Trimming took 5 bases from V and 4 from J, leaving 17 bases between them. In nucleotides, the CDR3 is TGTGCCAGCAGCCGACCTACAGGGAAGTCCTATGGCTACACCTTC. As protein: CASSRPTGKSYGYTF.

J is TRBJ2-5 and V is TRBV6-5, with D possibly matching TRBD1 (5 bases). Germline CDR1 is MNHEY and CDR2 is SVGAGI. This CDR3 spans 15 amino acids. V lost 0 bases and J lost 5, with 13 bases in between. The CDR3 DNA reads as TGTGCCAGCAGTTACTCGGGCAGGGCGTGGGAGACCCAGTACTTC. Its protein product is CASSYSGRAWETQYF.

The chain joins TRBV5-6 to TRBJ1-2; 8 bases are a match to TRBD1. The CDR3 totals 15 residues. Germline loops: CDR1 SGHDT, CDR2 YYEEEE. V shed 4 bases, J shed 3 bases, and the junction held 8 bases outside the gene matches. The DNA of the CDR3 is TGTGCCAGCAGCAAACGACAGGGGTTAGACTATGGCTACACCTTC. The encoded protein is CASSKRQGLDYGYTF.

V gene TRBV2 combines with J gene TRBJ1-6; 8 bases are a match to TRBD1. J gave up 9 bases and V 4 bases, and 5 bases lay outside the gene matches. The CDR3 has 14 residues. In germline, CDR1 is SNHLY, CDR2 FYNNEI. CDR3 loop: CASSAGTGLSPLHF. The DNA of the CDR3 is TGTGCCAGCAGTGCCGGGACAGGCCTTTCACCCCTCCACTTT.

The chain has TRBV6-2 or TRBV6-3 and TRBJ1-1; D is ambiguous. This CDR3 region has 16 residues. Germline V gives CDR1 MNHEY, CDR2 SVGEGT. Trimming stripped 2 bases from V and 3 bases from J, with 16 bases between. CDR3 sequence (DNA): TGTGCCAGCAGTTACGATCGGAGGGCGCGATACACTGAAGCTTTCTTT. Protein sequence: CASSYDRRARYTEAFF.

The chain carries TRBV5-1 and TRBJ2-5; weak D call: TRBD2 (5 bases). The CDR3 consists of 15 residues. CDR1 is SGHRS and CDR2 is YFSETQ in the germline V gene. Trimming removed 0 bases from V and 0 bases from J, with 9 bases in between. The CDR3 region has the DNA TGCGCCAGCAGCTTGGGACTGCGGGACCAAGAGACCCAGTACTTC. Protein: CASSLGLRDQETQYF.

The chain employs TRBV29-1 and TRBJ2-7; 11 positions match TRBD1. The CDR3 is 15 amino acids. Trimming cost V 6 bases and J 1 base; bases outside gene matches: 8. Germline V gene sequence: CDR1 SQVTM, CDR2 ANQGSEA. In DNA form, the CDR3 reads TGCAGCGTGCGAACCGGGACAGGGGGATCCTACGAGCAGTACTTC. This translates into CSVRTGTGGSYEQYF.

This clone has a count of ten or more. V usage is TRBV4-1 and J usage is TRBJ1-4, with TRBD1 identical over 8 bases. The CDR3 is 15 amino acids. Unmatched junction bases numbered 9, after V lost 1 base and J lost 11 bases. Germline loops: CDR1 MGHRA, CDR2 YSYEKL. In DNA, the CDR3 is TGCGCCAGCAGCCAAGTTCCAGGACAGGGCGGGAAACTGTTTTTT. Translation gives CASSQVPGQGGKLFF.

This clone was counted only a few times. The rearrangement uses TRBV6-4 and TRBJ2-3, with a weak D call TRBD2 (5 bases). CDR3 length: 14 amino acids. V shed 5 bases and J shed 2 bases, with 11 bases lying between them. Germline V gives CDR1 MRHNA, CDR2 SNTAGT. The CDR3: CASSHGEPTDTQYF. The CDR3 nucleotides read TGTGCCAGCAGTCACGGGGAACCCACAGATACGCAGTATTTT.

The J gene is TRBJ2-6, the V gene TRBV7-9, with D possibly being TRBD2 (5 bases). Trimming shortened V by 5 bases and J by 4 bases, and 12 bases separated the two germline ends. Germline assignment: CDR1 SEHNR and CDR2 FQNEAQ (reference sequence). The CDR3 loop spans 15 amino acids. DNA of the CDR3: TGTGCCAGCAGCCCGGGAAGTATCGGGGCCAACGTCCTGACTTTC. Encoded protein: CASSPGSIGANVLTF.